The 20 T cell receptor beta chains given below trace back to one sample, sequenced in a study of radiotherapy plus CTLA-4 blockade in lung cancer. The assay was immunoSEQ multiplex PCR, and TCRdb's table has in-frame clones only and misses some. Of around 63,000 clones in the sample, 65% to 85% were seen once. Source: peripheral blood, taken from a patient treated with radiotherapy plus ipilimumab. These receptors all stem from a human donor with non-small cell lung cancer whose response to radiotherapy plus ipilimumab could not be evaluated. Some clones in this sample may be carry-over from other donors' samples.

The rearrangement uses TRBV30 and TRBJ1-6, with D possibly TRBD1 on 5 matching bases. CDR3 length: 19 amino acids. In germline, CDR1 is GTSNPN, CDR2 SVGIG (reference sequence). Trimming removed 2 bases from V and 0 bases from J, with 20 bases in between. The DNA of the CDR3 is TGTGCCTGGAGTAGCAGCAGGGTTGACCCAAGCTCCTATAATTCACCCCTCCACTTT. Amino acids: CAWSSSRVDPSSYNSPLHF.

There are a few counts of this clone. The chain has TRBV9 and TRBJ2-7; the match to TRBD1 covers 9 bases. Germline V gene data show CDR1 as SGDLS and CDR2 as YYNGEE. The CDR3 has 16 residues. V gave up 3 bases and J gave up 2 bases; unmatched junction bases: 9. CDR3 amino acids: CASSEGTGIKAYEQYF. The CDR3 bases are TGTGCCAGCAGCGAGGGGACAGGGATCAAGGCCTACGAGCAGTACTTC.

The chain uses TRBV18 and TRBJ2-5; 7 bases align to TRBD2. CDR3 length: 17 amino acids. The ends lost 3 bases at V and 5 bases at J; junction bases unmatched: 15. Germline V gives CDR1 KGHSH, CDR2 LQKENI. The CDR3, as DNA: TGTGCCAGCTCACCTTTCGTCGGGAGGTCCACAGAGGAGACCCAGTACTTC. Its translation: CASSPFVGRSTEETQYF.

The chain links TRBV5-1 to TRBJ2-3; perhaps TRBD2 as D (6 bases). Germline V lookup: CDR1 SGHRS, CDR2 YFSETQ. V shed 1 base and J shed 3 bases, with 15 bases lying between them. The CDR3 is 16 residues long. DNA for the CDR3: TGCGCCAGCAGCTTGATCGGCGGGGTAGGGACAGATACGCAGTATTTT. It encodes CASSLIGGVGTDTQYF. The variable domain in full, completed from reference TRBV5-1 and TRBJ2-3, reads KAGVTQTPRYLIKTRGQQVTLSCSPISGHRSVSWYQQTPGQGLQFLFEYFSETQRNKGNFPGRFSGRQFSNSRSEMNVSTLELGDSALYLCASSLIGGVGTDTQYFGPGTRLTVL.

The chain uses TRBV4-1 and TRBJ2-7; possible D gene TRBD1, 7 bases. Deletions cut 1 base from V and 4 bases from J, with 17 bases between. Germline CDR1 MGHRA, CDR2 YSYEKL. There are 16 residues in the CDR3. The CDR3 coding sequence is TGCGCCAGCAGCCAAGGAGCACAGGGGAGGACGTACGAGCAGTACTTC. Translating gives CASSQGAQGRTYEQYF.

This chain's CDR3 is CASSSRQGAETQYF. The CDR3 DNA reads TGTGCCAGCAGCTCCCGACAGGGAGCAGAGACCCAGTACTTC. The rearrangement uses TRBV7-2 and TRBJ2-5, with TRBD1 matching over 7 bases. Germline CDR1 is SGHTA and CDR2 is FQGNSA. This CDR3 has 14 amino acids. The V and J ends lost 4 bases and 4 bases, in that order; junction bases with no gene match: 6.

V is TRBV4-3 and J is TRBJ1-4; D gene uncertain. The CDR3 contains 16 residues. Trimming removed 1 base from V and 0 bases from J, with 9 bases in between. Germline V CDR1 and CDR2: LGHNA, YSLEER. This CDR3 reads CASSQGWRATNEKLFF. The CDR3 nucleotides read TGCGCCAGCAGCCAAGGGTGGAGGGCAACTAATGAAAAACTGTTTTTT.

This clone occurred once. V and J are TRBV18 and TRBJ1-5, with D unresolved. The CDR3 spans 13 residues. V shed 3 bases and J shed 5 bases, with 8 bases lying between them. Germline V lookup: CDR1 KGHSH, CDR2 LQKENI. CDR3 nucleotides: TGTGCCAGCTCACCCCTAGAGGATCAGCCCCAGCATTTT. Its protein product is CASSPLEDQPQHF.

This clone was observed a handful of times. At one of its ends the junction is not consistent with the germline gene, which may arise from a read error. This chain links TRBV5-4 with TRBJ2-7, with TRBD1 matching 8 bases. The V gene's germline CDR1 is SGHNT and CDR2 YYREEE (reference sequence). This CDR3 spans 15 amino acids. The CDR3 loop reads CASSPDVGQGGEQYF. In DNA form, the CDR3 reads TGCGCCAGCAGCCCCGACGTCGGACAGGGTGGCGAGCAGTACTTC.

V gene TRBV5-1 combines with J gene TRBJ1-6; the match to TRBD1 covers 9 bases. After removal of 4 bases from V and 6 bases from J, the junction contained 8 bases not matched to a gene. This CDR3 spans 16 amino acids. Germline values: CDR1 SGHRS, CDR2 YFSETQ. CDR3 DNA: TGCGCCAGCAGCCACGGGGGACAGGGACTTAATTCACCCCTCCACTTT. Amino acid sequence: CASSHGGQGLNSPLHF.

The V and J genes are TRBV28 and TRBJ1-2; tentative D call: TRBD1 (5 bases). The CDR3 contains 13 residues. The V gene's germline CDR1 is MDHEN and CDR2 SYDVKM. The V gene lost 4 bases and the J gene lost 7 bases, with 13 bases spanning the gap. The CDR3 reads CASSSPRRGGYTF. The CDR3 DNA is TGTGCCAGCAGTTCCCCTAGGAGGGGTGGCTACACCTTC.

The chain carries TRBV28 and TRBJ2-7, with D unclear. Per germline, CDR1 MDHEN and CDR2 SYDVKM. V gave up 2 bases and J gave up 7 bases, with 6 bases separating them. The CDR3 runs 11 residues. The CDR3 DNA reads as TGTGCCAGCAGTTTACAGTGGGAGCAGTACTTC. Encoded protein: CASSLQWEQYF. Full variable domain (remainder filled in from reference TRBV28 and TRBJ2-7): DVKVTQSSRYLVKRTGEKVFLECVQDMDHENMFWYRQDPGLGLRLIYFSYDVKMKEKGDIPEGYSVSREKKERFSLILESASTNQTSMYLCASSLQWEQYFGPGTRLTVT.

On this clone itself: The same CDR3 is also encoded by other DNA sequences in this sample. The chain is built from TRBV6-5 and TRBJ2-7; D gene unclear. The CDR3 extends over 12 amino acids. V was trimmed by 4 bases and J by 2 bases, leaving 6 bases between them. Germline CDR1 MNHEY, CDR2 SVGAGI. CDR3 amino acids: CASSSGAYEQYF. CDR3 DNA: TGTGCCAGCAGTTCTGGAGCCTACGAGCAGTACTTC.

This clone was recorded only once. V and J are TRBV28 and TRBJ1-2; D possibly corresponds to TRBD1 (6 bases). This CDR3 has 14 residues. Germline V gene data show CDR1 as MDHEN and CDR2 as SYDVKM. The germline V and J ends were trimmed by 5 bases and 4 bases, with 14 bases remaining between them. CDR3 DNA: TGTGCCAGCAGTCGCACCACAGGGATCTATGGCTACACCTTC. Amino acids: CASSRTTGIYGYTF.

This clone was seen more than once but under ten times. V usage is TRBV10-3 and J usage is TRBJ2-7, with 8 bases identical to TRBD2. CDR3 length equals 16 residues. With 6 bases clipped from V and 0 bases from J, the junction kept 10 bases outside the gene matches. CDR1 ENHRY and CDR2 SYGVKD come from the germline V gene. The CDR3 nucleotides are TGTGCCATCAGCCTTGGCGGGGGGACGGCCTCCTACGAGCAGTACTTC. This gives the protein CAISLGGGTASYEQYF.

This chain links TRBV28 with TRBJ1-1; 7 positions match TRBD1. The V gene end was trimmed by 8 bases and the J gene end by 2 bases; junction bases not matched to a gene: 14. The CDR3 extends over 16 amino acids. Germline CDR1 and CDR2: MDHEN and SYDVKM. In DNA, the CDR3 is TGTGCCAGCGCGGTATGGGACAGTTTGTTAAACACTGAAGCTTTCTTT. Translated: CASAVWDSLLNTEAFF.

The rearrangement uses TRBV27 and TRBJ2-7; 9 positions agree with TRBD1. With 5 bases clipped from V and 7 bases from J, the junction kept 9 bases outside the gene matches. The CDR3 covers 14 residues. The germline V gene has CDR1 MNHEY and CDR2 SMNVEV (reference sequence). In DNA, the CDR3 is TGTGCCAGCAGTGGCCTAACAGGGGGCCGGGAGCAGTACTTC. The encoded protein is CASSGLTGGREQYF.

This chain links TRBV7-9 with TRBJ1-2; D possibly corresponds to TRBD1 (6 bases). V lost 1 base and J lost 0, with 12 bases in between. Germline V gene lookup returns CDR1 SEHNR and CDR2 FQNEAQ (reference sequence). The CDR3 is 16 residues long. CDR3 protein: CASSLGGTQANYGYTF. The CDR3 nucleotides are TGTGCCAGCAGCTTAGGGGGGACACAAGCTAACTATGGCTACACCTTC.

This chain joins TRBV2 and TRBJ1-1; 7 positions match TRBD1. Per germline, CDR1 SNHLY and CDR2 FYNNEI. J was trimmed by 2 bases and V by 8 bases; bases with no gene match: 8. There are 14 residues in the CDR3. Here the CDR3 DNA reads TGTGCCAGCCTACTCAGGGGGGAAAACACTGAAGCTTTCTTT. Translating gives CASLLRGENTEAFF.

The V gene is TRBV30, the J gene TRBJ2-5, with D perhaps matching TRBD2 (5 bases). The germline V and J ends were trimmed by 1 base and 2 bases, with 20 bases remaining between them. The V gene's germline CDR1 is GTSNPN and CDR2 SVGIG (reference sequence). This CDR3 contains 17 residues. CDR3 sequence (DNA): TGTGCCTGGAGTGAAGGGTGGCGAGTAAGCGGACAAGAGACCCAGTACTTC. Translation gives CAWSEGWRVSGQETQYF.